This is a list of T cell receptor beta chains from one sample in a study of PD-1 blockade in mismatch repair-deficient tumors. The data were produced by immunoSEQ multiplex PCR, yet TCRdb's version contains in-frame clones alone and is incomplete. This table holds more than 15,000 clones, roughly 80% found once. Sequencing used PBMCs, obtained 4 weeks after starting pembrolizumab. Receptors were obtained from an adult with mismatch repair-deficient cancer. Each CDR3 is given with its conserved first and last residue. A D gene is named only where the DNA matches it firmly. The size field is filled for only some rows; it gives once, few, many or a size class.

clone_size,v_call,j_call,d_call,cdr3_length,cdr3_aa,cdr3_nt
.,TRBV9,TRBJ2-1,TRBD2,16,CASSTRLAGGLNEQFF,TGTGCCAGCAGCACACGACTAGCGGGAGGACTCAATGAGCAGTTCTTC
.,TRBV19,TRBJ1-3,TRBD1,16,CASSIVPTGTGNTIYF,TGTGCCAGTAGTATAGTCCCGACAGGGACTGGAAACACCATATATTTT
few,TRBV19,TRBJ2-1,.,11,CASSMVAEQFF,TGTGCCAGTAGTATGGTGGCCGAGCAGTTCTTC
once,TRBV7-3,TRBJ2-3,.,14,CASSPEVRADTQYF,TGTGCCAGCAGCCCGGAGGTTCGGGCAGATACGCAGTATTTT
once,TRBV7-9,TRBJ1-2,.,14,CASSNPGHRYGYTF,TGTGCCAGCAGCAATCCGGGACACCGCTATGGCTACACCTTC
.,TRBV5-4,TRBJ2-7,.,14,CASSLDGSSYEQYF,TGTGCCAGCAGCTTGGACGGGAGTAGCTACGAGCAGTACTTC
once,TRBV13,TRBJ1-2,.,14,CASSPMAQVYGYTF,TGTGCCAGCAGCCCTATGGCGCAGGTCTATGGCTACACCTTC
.,TRBV6-6,TRBJ1-1,.,13,CASSYEGGTEAFF,TGTGCCAGCAGTTATGAAGGGGGAACTGAAGCTTTCTTT
few,TRBV7-2,TRBJ2-7,TRBD2,15,CASSLGSGSSYEQYF,TGTGCCAGCAGCTTAGGTAGCGGGAGCTCCTACGAGCAGTACTTC
.,TRBV5-1,TRBJ1-1,.,14,CASSSSTGSSLAFF,TGCGCCAGCAGCTCTTCGACAGGTTCGTCGTTAGCTTTCTTT
.,TRBV18,TRBJ1-6,.,15,CASSPAGHYEVSLHF,TGTGCCAGCTCACCTGCGGGGCATTACGAGGTCTCCCTCCACTTT
.,TRBV7-8,TRBJ1-5,.,12,CASSLAGAPQHF,TGTGCCAGCAGCTTAGCGGGGGCGCCCCAGCATTTT
.,TRBV11-3,TRBJ2-7,TRBD1,15,CASSRRDRGIYEQYF,TGTGCCAGCAGCCGCCGGGACAGGGGAATTTACGAGCAGTACTTC
.,TRBV7-8,TRBJ2-5,TRBD1,15,CASSSQGGRAKTQYF,TGTGCCAGCAGCTCACAGGGGGGAAGGGCGAAGACCCAGTACTTC
.,TRBV15,TRBJ2-1,.,13,CATSREGLNEQFF,TGTGCCACCAGCAGAGAGGGCTTGAATGAGCAGTTCTTC
.,TRBV6-5,TRBJ1-1,.,15,CASSPHRVGETEAFF,TGTGCCAGCAGTCCCCACAGGGTGGGGGAAACTGAAGCTTTCTTT
.,TRBV27,TRBJ2-1,.,14,CASSLTETYNEQFF,TGTGCCAGCAGTTTGACAGAGACTTACAATGAGCAGTTCTTC
.,TRBV5-1,TRBJ2-7,TRBD1,14,CASSTPGQGREQYF,TGCGCCAGCAGCACCCCGGGACAGGGTCGCGAGCAGTACTTC
once,TRBV28,TRBJ2-5,.,14,CASSLGGGGETQYF,TGTGCCAGCAGTTTGGGGGGTGGAGGCGAGACCCAGTACTTC
.,TRBV15,TRBJ1-3,.,16,CATSRRPGVTGNTIYF,TGTGCCACCAGCAGAAGACCAGGGGTAACTGGAAACACCATATATTTT
.,TRBV4-1,TRBJ2-1,TRBD2,15,CASSQLLAGDNEQFF,TGCGCCAGCAGCCAGCTACTAGCGGGGGACAATGAGCAGTTCTTC
.,TRBV29-1,TRBJ2-3,.,11,CSVGAPITQYF,TGCAGCGTTGGAGCCCCGATAACGCAGTATTTT
.,TRBV28,TRBJ2-5,.,12,CASSLRALGPHF,TGTGCCAGCAGTTTAAGGGCCTTGGGGCCTCACTTC
.,TRBV28,TRBJ1-5,.,12,CASSRGPQPQHF,TGTGCCAGCAGTAGGGGTCCCCAGCCCCAGCATTTT
.,TRBV19,TRBJ2-1,.,14,CASNGSPLDNEQFF,TGTGCCAGTAACGGTAGCCCACTCGACAATGAGCAGTTCTTC
once,TRBV9,TRBJ2-5,TRBD2,16,CASSPRGLAGVETQYF,TGTGCCAGCAGCCCCCGGGGACTAGCGGGAGTGGAGACCCAGTACTTC
.,TRBV27,TRBJ2-2,.,15,CARDKADSYTGELFF,TGTGCCAGAGATAAGGCGGACAGCTACACCGGGGAGCTGTTTTTT
.,TRBV9,TRBJ2-2,TRBD2,13,CASSGLAGGELFF,TGTGCCAGCAGCGGACTAGCGGGAGGGGAGCTGTTTTTT
.,TRBV16,TRBJ2-7,TRBD2,17,CASSPGLAGGIFYEQYF,TGTGCCAGCAGCCCGGGACTAGCGGGAGGGATTTTCTACGAGCAGTACTTC
once,TRBV11-3,TRBJ2-3,TRBD2,15,CASSSGLALTDTQYF,TGTGCCAGCAGTTCGGGACTAGCCCTCACAGATACGCAGTATTTT
.,TRBV28,TRBJ2-7,TRBD1,15,CASTIMGQGAYEQYF,TGTGCCAGCACGATAATGGGACAGGGGGCCTACGAGCAGTACTTC
.,TRBV5-6,TRBJ1-1,TRBD1,14,CASSLPGQGATGIF,TGTGCCAGCAGCTTGCCCGGACAGGGGGCCACCGGAATCTTT
once,TRBV19,TRBJ1-2,.,13,CASSPDSRYGYTF,TGTGCCAGTAGTCCGGACAGTCGGTATGGCTACACCTTC
.,TRBV18,TRBJ2-4,TRBD1,18,CASSPGQGAGVAKNIQYF,TGTGCCAGCTCGCCGGGACAGGGAGCGGGTGTAGCCAAAAACATTCAGTACTTC
.,TRBV28,TRBJ1-3,TRBD1,20,CASSPKGTGGSKGSGNTIYF,TGTGCCAGCAGCCCCAAAGGAACAGGGGGATCAAAAGGCTCTGGAAACACCATATATTTT
.,TRBV10-3,TRBJ1-1,.,13,CAISGGVNTEAFF,TGTGCCATCAGTGGCGGGGTAAACACTGAAGCTTTCTTT
.,TRBV5-5,TRBJ2-7,.,14,CASSAVSSAYEQYF,TGTGCCAGCTCCGCGGTCTCCTCCGCCTACGAGCAGTACTTC
.,TRBV7-3,TRBJ2-1,.,13,CASSRRGINEQFF,TGTGCCAGCAGCAGAAGGGGGATAAATGAGCAGTTCTTC
.,TRBV5-8,TRBJ1-4,.,14,CASSPVITNEKLFF,TGTGCCAGCAGCCCAGTGATAACTAATGAAAAACTGTTTTTT
.,TRBV13,TRBJ1-3,.,17,CASSFPRDKRPGNTIYF,TGTGCCAGCAGCTTCCCCCGGGACAAGAGACCTGGAAACACCATATATTTT
.,TRBV7-9,TRBJ2-5,TRBD1,14,CASSFEGAGETQYF,TGTGCCAGCAGCTTTGAGGGGGCCGGTGAGACCCAGTACTTC
.,TRBV27,TRBJ2-7,.,13,CASRWRGGNEQYF,TGTGCCAGCAGATGGAGGGGCGGGAACGAGCAGTACTTC
few,TRBV10-2,TRBJ2-7,.,11,CASSLSYEQYF,TGCGCCAGCAGCCTCTCCTACGAGCAGTACTTC